The rows below give T cell receptor beta chains drawn from one sample of a study of blood T cell repertoires in COVID-19. Sequenced by immunoSEQ multiplex PCR; TCRdb stores in-frame clones only, minus some. The table shows 200,000 to 300,000 clones, with roughly 80% occurring only once. Sequences were obtained from peripheral blood. Every receptor here comes from an older man with acute or convalescent COVID-19. The CDR3 runs from the conserved cysteine through the conserved F or W. The D gene is left open where the match is weak. Size is stated for part of the rows, as once, few or many counts, or as a class when the clone is expanded.

cdr3_length,j_call,clone_size,v_call,d_call,cdr3_aa,cdr3_nt
16,TRBJ2-3,-,TRBV6-5,TRBD2,CASSWSSGTRTDTQYF,TGTGCCAGCAGTTGGTCAAGCGGGACTCGCACAGATACGCAGTATTTT
13,TRBJ1-2,few,TRBV18,TRBD1,CASSPTTGNGYTF,TGTGCCAGCTCACCAACGACAGGGAATGGCTACACCTTC
17,TRBJ1-4,few,TRBV3-1/TRBV3-2,-,CASSPRSAGRGNEKLFF,TGTGCCAGCAGCCCCCGAAGTGCGGGACGGGGAAATGAAAAACTGTTTTTT
14,TRBJ2-1,once,TRBV11-2,TRBD1,CASSLSPGGYEQFF,TGTGCCAGCAGCTTATCGCCAGGGGGTTATGAGCAGTTCTTC
15,TRBJ2-1,once,TRBV5-1,TRBD2,CAGSPRAGARYEQFF,TGCGCCGGCAGCCCCCGAGCGGGAGCCCGGTATGAGCAGTTCTTC
15,TRBJ2-1,-,TRBV30,TRBD2,CAWSVTSGIGLEQFF,TGTGCCTGGAGTGTTACTAGCGGGATTGGGCTTGAGCAGTTCTTC
15,TRBJ1-3,few,TRBV19,TRBD1,CASSTGDSSGNTIYF,TGTGCCAGTAGTACCGGGGACAGCTCTGGAAACACCATATATTTT
15,TRBJ1-4,once,TRBV28,TRBD1,CASISTGTGNEKLFF,TGTGCCAGCATTTCTACCGGGACAGGAAATGAAAAACTGTTTTTT
11,TRBJ2-1,-,TRBV19,-,CASSIRHEQFF,TGTGCCAGTAGTATCAGGCACGAGCAGTTCTTC
11,TRBJ2-5,-,TRBV19,-,CASSQGETQYF,TGTGCCAGTTCCCAGGGGGAGACCCAGTACTTC
14,TRBJ1-1,-,TRBV12-5,-,CASGLASMNTEAFF,TGTGCTAGTGGTTTGGCCTCTATGAACACTGAAGCTTTCTTT
14,TRBJ2-7,-,TRBV29-1,TRBD1,CSVEKTGPLYEQYF,TGCAGCGTTGAAAAGACAGGGCCCCTTTACGAGCAGTACTTC
13,TRBJ1-3,once,TRBV23-1,-,CASHYSGRNTIYF,TGCGCCAGTCATTACAGCGGACGGAACACCATATATTTT
14,TRBJ2-1,-,TRBV5-4,-,CASSLLEGRVGQFF,TGTGCCAGCAGCTTGTTGGAGGGTAGGGTTGGACAGTTCTTC
13,TRBJ2-3,-,TRBV29-1,-,CSVGGRGTDTQYF,TGCAGCGTCGGAGGGCGGGGCACAGATACGCAGTATTTT
15,TRBJ1-1,-,TRBV5-1,-,CASSPRGSGSTEAFF,TGCGCCAGCAGCCCACGTGGGAGTGGGAGTACTGAAGCTTTCTTT